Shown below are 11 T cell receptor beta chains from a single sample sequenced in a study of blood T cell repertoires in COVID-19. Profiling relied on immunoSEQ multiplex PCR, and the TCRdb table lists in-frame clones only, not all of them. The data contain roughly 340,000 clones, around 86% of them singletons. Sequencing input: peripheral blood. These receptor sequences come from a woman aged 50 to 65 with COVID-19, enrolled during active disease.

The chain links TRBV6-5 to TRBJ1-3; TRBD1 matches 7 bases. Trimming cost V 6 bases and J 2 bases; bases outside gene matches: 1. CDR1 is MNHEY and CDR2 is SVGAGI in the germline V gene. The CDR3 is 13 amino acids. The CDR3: CASRTGPGNTIYF. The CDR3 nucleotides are TGTGCCAGCAGGACAGGGCCTGGAAACACCATATATTTT.

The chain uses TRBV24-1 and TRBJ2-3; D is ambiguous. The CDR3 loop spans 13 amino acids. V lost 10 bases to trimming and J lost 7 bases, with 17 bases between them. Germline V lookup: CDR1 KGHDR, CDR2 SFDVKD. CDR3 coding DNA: TGTGCCACTTCGACGCCCCCGAGGAATACGCAGTATTTT. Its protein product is CATSTPPRNTQYF.

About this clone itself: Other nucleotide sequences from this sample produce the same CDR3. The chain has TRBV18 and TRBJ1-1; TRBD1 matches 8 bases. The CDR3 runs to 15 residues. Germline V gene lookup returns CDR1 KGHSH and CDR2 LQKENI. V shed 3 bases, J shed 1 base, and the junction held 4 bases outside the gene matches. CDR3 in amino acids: CASSPPGTGNTEAFF. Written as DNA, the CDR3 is TGTGCCAGCTCACCTCCAGGGACAGGGAACACTGAAGCTTTCTTT.

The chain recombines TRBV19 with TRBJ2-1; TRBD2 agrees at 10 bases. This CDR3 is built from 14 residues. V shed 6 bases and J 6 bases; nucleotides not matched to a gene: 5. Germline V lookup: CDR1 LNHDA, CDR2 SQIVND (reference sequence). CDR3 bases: TGTGCCAGTAGCGAACGGACTAGCGGCAATGAGCAGTTCTTC. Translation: CASSERTSGNEQFF.

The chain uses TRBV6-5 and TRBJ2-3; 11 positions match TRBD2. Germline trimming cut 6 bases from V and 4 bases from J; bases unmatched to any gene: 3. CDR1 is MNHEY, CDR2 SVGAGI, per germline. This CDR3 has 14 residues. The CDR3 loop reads CASRLAGVADTQYF. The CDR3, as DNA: TGTGCCAGCAGACTAGCGGGAGTGGCAGATACGCAGTATTTT.

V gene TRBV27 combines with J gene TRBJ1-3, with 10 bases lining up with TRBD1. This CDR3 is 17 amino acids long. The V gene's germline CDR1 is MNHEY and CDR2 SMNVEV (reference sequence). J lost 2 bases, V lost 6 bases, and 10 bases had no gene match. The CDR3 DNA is TGTGCCAGCAGCCGGGGACAGGGGCAAGTTACTGGAAACACCATATATTTT. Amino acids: CASSRGQGQVTGNTIYF.

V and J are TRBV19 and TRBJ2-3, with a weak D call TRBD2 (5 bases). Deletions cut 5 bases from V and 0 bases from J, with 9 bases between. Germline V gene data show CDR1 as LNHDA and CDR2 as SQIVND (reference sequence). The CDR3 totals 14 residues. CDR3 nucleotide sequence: TGTGCCAGTAGTCCCCGGACTAGCACAGATACGCAGTATTTT. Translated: CASSPRTSTDTQYF.

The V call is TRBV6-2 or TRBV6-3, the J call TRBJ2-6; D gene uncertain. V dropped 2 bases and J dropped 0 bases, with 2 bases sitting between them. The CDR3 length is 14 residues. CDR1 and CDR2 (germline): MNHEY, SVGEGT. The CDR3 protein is CASSYHSGANVLTF. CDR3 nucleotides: TGTGCCAGCAGTTACCACTCTGGGGCCAACGTCCTGACTTTC.

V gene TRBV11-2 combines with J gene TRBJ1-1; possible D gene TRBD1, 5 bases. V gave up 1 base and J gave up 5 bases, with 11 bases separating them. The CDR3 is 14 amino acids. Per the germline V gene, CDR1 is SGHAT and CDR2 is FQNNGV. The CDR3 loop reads CASSLASGPTEAFF. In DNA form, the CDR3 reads TGTGCCAGCAGCTTAGCCTCAGGGCCTACTGAAGCTTTCTTT.

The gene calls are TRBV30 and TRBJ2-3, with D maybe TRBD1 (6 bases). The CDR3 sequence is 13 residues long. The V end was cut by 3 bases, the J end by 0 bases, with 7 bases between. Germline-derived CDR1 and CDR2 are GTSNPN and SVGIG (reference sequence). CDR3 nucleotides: TGTGCCTGGAGAGGGGGAAGCACAGATACGCAGTATTTT. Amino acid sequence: CAWRGGSTDTQYF.

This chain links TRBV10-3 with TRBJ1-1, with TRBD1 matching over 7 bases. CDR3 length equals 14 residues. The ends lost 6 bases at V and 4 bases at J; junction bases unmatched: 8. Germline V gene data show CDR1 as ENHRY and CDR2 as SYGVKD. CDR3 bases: TGTGCCATCAGCCCCTTGACAGGGATCACTGAAGCTTTCTTT. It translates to CAISPLTGITEAFF.